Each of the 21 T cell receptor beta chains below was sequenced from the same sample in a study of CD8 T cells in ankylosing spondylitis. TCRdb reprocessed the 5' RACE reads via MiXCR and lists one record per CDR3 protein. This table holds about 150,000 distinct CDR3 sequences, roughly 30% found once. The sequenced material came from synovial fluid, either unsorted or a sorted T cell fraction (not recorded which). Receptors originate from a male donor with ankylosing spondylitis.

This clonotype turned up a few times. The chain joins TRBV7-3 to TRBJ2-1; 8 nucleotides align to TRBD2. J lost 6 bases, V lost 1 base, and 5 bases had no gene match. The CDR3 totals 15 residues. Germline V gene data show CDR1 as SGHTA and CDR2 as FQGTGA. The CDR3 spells CASSLSGGNRNEQFF. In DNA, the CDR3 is TGTGCCAGCAGCTTAAGCGGGGGGAATCGCAATGAGCAGTTCTTC. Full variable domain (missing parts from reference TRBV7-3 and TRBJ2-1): GAGVSQTPSNKVTEKGKYVELRCDPISGHTALYWYRQSLGQGPEFLIYFQGTGAADDSGLPNDRFFAVRPEGSVSTLKIQRTERGDSAVYLCASSLSGGNRNEQFFGPGTRLTVL.

This CDR3 reads CASSLDPPGVTDTQYF. The CDR3 DNA is TGTGCCAGCAGTTTAGACCCGCCGGGGGTGACAGATACGCAGTATTTT. The chain links TRBV28 to TRBJ2-3; tentative D call: TRBD2 (6 bases). The CDR3 length is 16 residues. Germline values: CDR1 MDHEN, CDR2 SYDVKM. Trimming stripped 2 bases from V and 3 bases from J, with 15 bases between.

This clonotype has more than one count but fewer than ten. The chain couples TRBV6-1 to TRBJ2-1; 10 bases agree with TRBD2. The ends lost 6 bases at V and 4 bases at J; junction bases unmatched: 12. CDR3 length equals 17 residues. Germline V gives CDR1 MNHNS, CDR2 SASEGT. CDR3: CASSRGATSGVYNEQFF. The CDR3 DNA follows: TGTGCCAGCAGCCGAGGGGCTACTAGCGGGGTTTACAATGAGCAGTTCTTC.

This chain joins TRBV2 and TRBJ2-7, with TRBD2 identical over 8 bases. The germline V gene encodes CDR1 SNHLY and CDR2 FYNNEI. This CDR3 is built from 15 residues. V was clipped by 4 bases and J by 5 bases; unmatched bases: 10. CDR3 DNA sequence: TGTGCCAGCAGTGTACCCTCGGGAGGGGAGGACGAGCAGTACTTC. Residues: CASSVPSGGEDEQYF.

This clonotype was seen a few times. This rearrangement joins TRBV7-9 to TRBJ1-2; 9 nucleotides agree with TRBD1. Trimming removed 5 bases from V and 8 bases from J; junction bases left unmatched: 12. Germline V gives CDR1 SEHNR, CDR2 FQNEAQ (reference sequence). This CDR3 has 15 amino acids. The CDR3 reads CASSDRDRESDGYTF. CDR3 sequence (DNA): TGTGCCAGCAGCGACCGGGACAGGGAATCTGACGGCTACACCTTC.

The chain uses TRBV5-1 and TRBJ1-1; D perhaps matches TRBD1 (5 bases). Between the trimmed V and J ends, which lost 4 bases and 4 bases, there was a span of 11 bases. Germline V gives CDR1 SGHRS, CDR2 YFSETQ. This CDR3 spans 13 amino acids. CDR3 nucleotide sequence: TGCGCCAGCAGCAAGACAGTTGGCACTGAAGCTTTCTTT. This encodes CASSKTVGTEAFF.

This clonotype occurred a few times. CDR3 protein: CASSLFSNEQYF. The CDR3 DNA reads as TGCGCCAGCAGCTTGTTTTCCAACGAGCAGTACTTC. This chain uses TRBV5-1 with TRBJ2-7, with D unclear. CDR3 length: 12 residues. V was shortened by 1 base and J by 5 bases, with 7 bases between the two germline ends. Germline CDR1 and CDR2: SGHRS and YFSETQ. Full variable domain (rest looked up from reference TRBV5-1 and TRBJ2-7): KAGVTQTPRYLIKTRGQQVTLSCSPISGHRSVSWYQQTPGQGLQFLFEYFSETQRNKGNFPGRFSGRQFSNSRSEMNVSTLELGDSALYLCASSLFSNEQYFGPGTRLTVT.

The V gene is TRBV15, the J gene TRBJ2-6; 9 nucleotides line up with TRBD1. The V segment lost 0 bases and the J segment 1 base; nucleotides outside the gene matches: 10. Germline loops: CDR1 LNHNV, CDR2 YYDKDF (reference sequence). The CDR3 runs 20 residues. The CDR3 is CATSRDGPHRGRSGANVLTF. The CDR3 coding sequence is TGTGCCACCAGCAGAGATGGTCCCCACAGGGGGCGGTCTGGGGCCAACGTCCTGACTTTC.

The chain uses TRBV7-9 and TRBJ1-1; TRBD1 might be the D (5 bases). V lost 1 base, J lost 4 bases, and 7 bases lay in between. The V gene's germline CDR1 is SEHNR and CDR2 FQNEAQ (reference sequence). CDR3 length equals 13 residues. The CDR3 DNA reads TGTGCCAGCAGCTTAGGACAGTTCACTGAAGCTTTCTTT. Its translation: CASSLGQFTEAFF.

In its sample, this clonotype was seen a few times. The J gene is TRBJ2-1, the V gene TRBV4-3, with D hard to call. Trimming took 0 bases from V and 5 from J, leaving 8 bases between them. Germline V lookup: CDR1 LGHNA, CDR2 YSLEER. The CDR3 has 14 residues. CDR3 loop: CASSQETRNNEQFF. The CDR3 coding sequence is TGCGCCAGCAGCCAAGAAACCAGAAACAATGAGCAGTTCTTC.

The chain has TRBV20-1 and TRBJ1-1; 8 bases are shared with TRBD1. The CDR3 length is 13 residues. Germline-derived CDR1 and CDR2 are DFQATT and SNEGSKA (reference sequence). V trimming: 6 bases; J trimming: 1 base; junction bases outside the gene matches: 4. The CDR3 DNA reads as TGCAGTGCAGGCACAGGGGGGAACACTGAAGCTTTCTTT. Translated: CSAGTGGNTEAFF.

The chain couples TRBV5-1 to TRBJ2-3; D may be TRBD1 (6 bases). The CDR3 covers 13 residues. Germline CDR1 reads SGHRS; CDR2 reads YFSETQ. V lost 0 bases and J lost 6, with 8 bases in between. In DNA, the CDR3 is TGCGCCAGCAGCTTGGCCAGGGGTGATACGCAGTATTTT. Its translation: CASSLARGDTQYF. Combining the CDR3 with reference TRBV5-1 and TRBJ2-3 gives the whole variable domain KAGVTQTPRYLIKTRGQQVTLSCSPISGHRSVSWYQQTPGQGLQFLFEYFSETQRNKGNFPGRFSGRQFSNSRSEMNVSTLELGDSALYLCASSLARGDTQYFGPGTRLTVL.

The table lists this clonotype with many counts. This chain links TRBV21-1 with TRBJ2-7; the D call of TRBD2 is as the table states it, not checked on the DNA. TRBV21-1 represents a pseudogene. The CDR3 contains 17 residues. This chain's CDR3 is CASRPPSLILHSYEQYF. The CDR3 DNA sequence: TGTGCCAGCAGACCTCCCAGTCTTATCCTACACTCCTACGAGCAGTACTTC.

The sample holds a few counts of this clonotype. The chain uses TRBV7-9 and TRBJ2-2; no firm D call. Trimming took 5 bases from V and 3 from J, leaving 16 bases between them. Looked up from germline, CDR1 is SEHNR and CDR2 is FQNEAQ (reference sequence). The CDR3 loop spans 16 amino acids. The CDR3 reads CASSLRNSGDTGELFF. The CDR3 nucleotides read TGTGCCAGCAGCCTTCGAAACAGTGGGGACACCGGGGAGCTGTTTTTT. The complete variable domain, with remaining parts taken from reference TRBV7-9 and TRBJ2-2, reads DTGVSQNPRHKITKRGQNVTFRCDPISEHNRLYWYRQTLGQGPEFLTYFQNEAQLEKSRLLSDRFSAERPKGSFSTLEIQRTEQGDSAMYLCASSLRNSGDTGELFFGEGSRLTVL.

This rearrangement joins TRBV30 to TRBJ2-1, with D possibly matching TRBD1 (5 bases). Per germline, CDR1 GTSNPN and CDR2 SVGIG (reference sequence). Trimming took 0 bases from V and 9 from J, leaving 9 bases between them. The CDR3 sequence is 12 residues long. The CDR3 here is CAWSVQGGEQFF. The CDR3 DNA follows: TGTGCCTGGAGTGTGCAGGGCGGTGAGCAGTTCTTC.

DNA for the CDR3: TGCAGTGCGGTTACAGGGGGCGTCGAGACCCAGTACTTC. It is translated as CSAVTGGVETQYF. This chain uses TRBV20-1 with TRBJ2-5, with TRBD1 identical over 9 bases. CDR1 and CDR2 (germline): DFQATT, SNEGSKA (reference sequence). With 6 bases clipped from V and 5 bases from J, the junction kept 7 bases outside the gene matches. CDR3 size: 13 residues.

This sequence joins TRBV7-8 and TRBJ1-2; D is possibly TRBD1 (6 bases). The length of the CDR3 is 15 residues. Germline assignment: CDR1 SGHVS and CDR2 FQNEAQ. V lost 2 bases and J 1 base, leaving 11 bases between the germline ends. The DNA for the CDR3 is TGTGCCAGCAGCTTATTTGACAGGATTAACTATGGCTACACCTTC. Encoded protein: CASSLFDRINYGYTF.

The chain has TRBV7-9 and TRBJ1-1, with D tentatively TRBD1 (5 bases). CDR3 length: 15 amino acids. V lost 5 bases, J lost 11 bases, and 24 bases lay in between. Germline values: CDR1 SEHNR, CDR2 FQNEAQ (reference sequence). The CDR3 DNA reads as TGTGCCAGCAGCCTTCGGGGGAAAGAACAGTCGGTGGCTTTCTTT. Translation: CASSLRGKEQSVAFF. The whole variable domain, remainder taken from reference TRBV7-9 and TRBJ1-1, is DTGVSQNPRHKITKRGQNVTFRCDPISEHNRLYWYRQTLGQGPEFLTYFQNEAQLEKSRLLSDRFSAERPKGSFSTLEIQRTEQGDSAMYLCASSLRGKEQSVAFFGQGTRLTVV.

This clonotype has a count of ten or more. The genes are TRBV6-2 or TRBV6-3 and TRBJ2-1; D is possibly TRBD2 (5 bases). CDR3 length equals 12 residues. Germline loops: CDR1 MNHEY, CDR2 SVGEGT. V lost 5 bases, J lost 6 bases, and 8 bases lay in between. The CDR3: CASSQRANEQFF. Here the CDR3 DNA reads TGTGCCAGCAGTCAGAGGGCCAATGAGCAGTTCTTC.

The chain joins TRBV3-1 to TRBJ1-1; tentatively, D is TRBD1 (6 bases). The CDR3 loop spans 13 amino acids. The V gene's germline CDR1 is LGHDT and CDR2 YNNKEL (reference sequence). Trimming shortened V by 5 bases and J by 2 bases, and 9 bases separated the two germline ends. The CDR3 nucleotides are TGTGCCAGCAGCACGGGACAAAACACTGAAGCTTTCTTT. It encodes CASSTGQNTEAFF. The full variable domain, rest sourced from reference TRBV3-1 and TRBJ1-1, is DTAVSQTPKYLVTQMGNDKSIKCEQNLGHDTMYWYKQDSKKFLKIMFSYNNKELIINETVPNRFSPKSPDKAHLNLHINSLELGDSAVYFCASSTGQNTEAFFGQGTRLTVV.

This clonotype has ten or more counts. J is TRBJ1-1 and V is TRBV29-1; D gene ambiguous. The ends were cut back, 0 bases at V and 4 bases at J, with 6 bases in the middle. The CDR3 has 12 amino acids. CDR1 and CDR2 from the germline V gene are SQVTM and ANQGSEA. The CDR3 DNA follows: TGCAGCGTTGAAGAAACTGCCACTGAAGCTTTCTTT. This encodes CSVEETATEAFF.